These T cell receptor beta chains were read from a single sample in a study of CD8 T cells in Susac syndrome. TCRdb itself ran the immunoSEQ multiplex PCR reads through MiXCR, one entry per CDR3 protein. The table records around 140,000 distinct CDR3 sequences, around 95% of them present only once. Sequences were obtained from CD4+ T cells from PBMCs. These receptors came from a human donor with Susac syndrome. CDR3s include the opening cysteine and the closing phenylalanine or tryptophan. The D gene is left open where the match is weak. Clone size is shown for a subset of rows, as once, few, many or a class of expanded clone.

j_call: TRBJ2-3
d_call: NA
clone_size: once
cdr3_length: 14
v_call: TRBV14
cdr3_nt: TGTGCCAGCAGCCCCCTCGATCACACAGATACGCAGTATTTT
cdr3_aa: CASSPLDHTDTQYF

j_call: TRBJ2-1
d_call: TRBD2
clone_size: NA
cdr3_length: 18
v_call: TRBV7-8
cdr3_nt: TGTGCCAGCAGCTTAGGCGGGGGGGCCTCTGAGCCCTACAATGAGCAGTTCTTC
cdr3_aa: CASSLGGGASEPYNEQFF

j_call: TRBJ2-5
d_call: NA
clone_size: NA
cdr3_length: 11
v_call: TRBV25-1
cdr3_nt: TGTGCCAGCAGGGCTATAGAGACCCAGTACTTC
cdr3_aa: CASRAIETQYF

j_call: TRBJ1-1
d_call: NA
clone_size: NA
cdr3_length: 16
v_call: TRBV29-1
cdr3_nt: TGCAGCGTTGGTTCATCGTTAGGCAGACTCGACACTGAAGCTTTCTTT
cdr3_aa: CSVGSSLGRLDTEAFF

j_call: TRBJ2-4
d_call: TRBD1
clone_size: NA
cdr3_length: 15
v_call: TRBV15
cdr3_nt: TGTGCCACCAGCAGCAGAACAGGGGGGACGGACATTCAGTACTTC
cdr3_aa: CATSSRTGGTDIQYF

j_call: TRBJ2-1
d_call: TRBD2
clone_size: NA
cdr3_length: 14
v_call: TRBV7-8
cdr3_nt: TGTGCCAGCAGCGGGACTAGCGGGAGTAGGGAGCAGTTCTTC
cdr3_aa: CASSGTSGSREQFF

j_call: TRBJ2-1
d_call: NA
clone_size: NA
cdr3_length: 13
v_call: TRBV29-1
cdr3_nt: TGCAGCGTTGACCTTAACTCCTACAATGAGCAGTTCTTC
cdr3_aa: CSVDLNSYNEQFF

j_call: TRBJ2-1
d_call: TRBD2
clone_size: NA
cdr3_length: 13
v_call: TRBV12-5
cdr3_nt: TGTGCTAGTGGACACGGACTAGCGGAAGAACAGTTCTTC
cdr3_aa: CASGHGLAEEQFF

j_call: TRBJ2-1
d_call: TRBD1
clone_size: NA
cdr3_length: 17
v_call: TRBV29-1
cdr3_nt: TGCAGCGTTGTCAGGACAGGGGGTTTATGGATTGACAATGAGCAGTTCTTC
cdr3_aa: CSVVRTGGLWIDNEQFF

j_call: TRBJ1-6
d_call: NA
clone_size: NA
cdr3_length: 15
v_call: TRBV6-4
cdr3_nt: TGTGCCAGCAGTGACTCGAGTGGGGGCGGTTCACCCCTCCACTTT
cdr3_aa: CASSDSSGGGSPLHF

j_call: TRBJ2-3
d_call: TRBD1
clone_size: NA
cdr3_length: 14
v_call: TRBV28
cdr3_nt: TGTGCCAGCAGTTCGGGACAGATTACAGATACGCAGTATTTT
cdr3_aa: CASSSGQITDTQYF

j_call: TRBJ2-1
d_call: TRBD2
clone_size: NA
cdr3_length: 16
v_call: TRBV6-1
cdr3_nt: TGTGCCAGCAGTCGGGGACTAGCGGGAGTTTACAATGAGCAGTTCTTC
cdr3_aa: CASSRGLAGVYNEQFF

j_call: TRBJ2-1
d_call: TRBD1
clone_size: NA
cdr3_length: 17
v_call: TRBV20-1
cdr3_nt: TGCAGTGCTAGAGAAAATGGACAGGCCCTCTCCTACAATGAGCAGTTCTTC
cdr3_aa: CSARENGQALSYNEQFF

j_call: TRBJ1-6
d_call: TRBD1
clone_size: NA
cdr3_length: 16
v_call: TRBV3-1
cdr3_nt: TGTGCCAGCAGCCGGGCAGGGGGCTCCTATAATTCACCCCTCCACTTT
cdr3_aa: CASSRAGGSYNSPLHF

j_call: TRBJ1-1
d_call: TRBD1
clone_size: NA
cdr3_length: 15
v_call: TRBV12-3/TRBV12-4
cdr3_nt: TGTGCCAGCAGGGCAGGGGGTTGGCGGAACACTGAAGCTTTCTTT
cdr3_aa: CASRAGGWRNTEAFF

j_call: TRBJ1-2
d_call: TRBD1
clone_size: NA
cdr3_length: 13
v_call: TRBV19
cdr3_nt: TGTGCCAGTAATCGGACAGGGAGCTATGGCTACACCTTC
cdr3_aa: CASNRTGSYGYTF

j_call: TRBJ1-1
d_call: NA
clone_size: once
cdr3_length: 11
v_call: TRBV28
cdr3_nt: TGTGCCAGCACCGTATCAGGGTTGGCTTTCTTT
cdr3_aa: CASTVSGLAFF

j_call: TRBJ2-4
d_call: NA
clone_size: once
cdr3_length: 17
v_call: TRBV20-1
cdr3_nt: TGCAGTGCTAGTCCTGTTGAGGGTAGCGGAGTCAAAAACATTCAGTACTTC
cdr3_aa: CSASPVEGSGVKNIQYF

j_call: TRBJ2-1
d_call: TRBD2
clone_size: NA
cdr3_length: 18
v_call: TRBV11-2
cdr3_nt: TGTGCCAGCAGCCCGATAATCCAGCGGGAGGGCCGGCGGAGTGAGCAGTTCTTC
cdr3_aa: CASSPIIQREGRRSEQFF

j_call: TRBJ2-5
d_call: NA
clone_size: NA
cdr3_length: 16
v_call: TRBV9
cdr3_nt: TGTGCCAGCAGCGTCGCCGCCGCGGGACTTCGAGAGACCCAGTACTTC
cdr3_aa: CASSVAAAGLRETQYF

j_call: TRBJ2-5
d_call: NA
clone_size: NA
cdr3_length: 13
v_call: TRBV9
cdr3_nt: TGTGCCAGCAGCCCAACACCCCGGGAGACCCAGTACTTC
cdr3_aa: CASSPTPRETQYF

j_call: TRBJ1-1
d_call: NA
clone_size: NA
cdr3_length: 14
v_call: TRBV4-1
cdr3_nt: TGCGCCAGCAGCCAGAGAACCGGGAACACTGAAGCTTTCTTT
cdr3_aa: CASSQRTGNTEAFF

j_call: TRBJ2-3
d_call: NA
clone_size: NA
cdr3_length: 10
v_call: TRBV20-1
cdr3_nt: TGCAGTGCTATGCCAGATACGCAGTATTTT
cdr3_aa: CSAMPDTQYF

j_call: TRBJ1-2
d_call: TRBD1
clone_size: NA
cdr3_length: 15
v_call: TRBV20-1
cdr3_nt: TGCAGTGCTAGAGAACTGACAGGGGAGGGGTATGGCTACACCTTC
cdr3_aa: CSARELTGEGYGYTF

j_call: TRBJ1-2
d_call: NA
clone_size: NA
cdr3_length: 13
v_call: TRBV28
cdr3_nt: TGTGCCAGCAGTTTAGGGGCCCCCTATGGCTACACCTTC
cdr3_aa: CASSLGAPYGYTF

j_call: TRBJ2-7
d_call: TRBD1
clone_size: NA
cdr3_length: 12
v_call: TRBV9
cdr3_nt: TGTGCCGAACACAGGGGATTTCACGAGCAGTACTTC
cdr3_aa: CAEHRGFHEQYF

j_call: TRBJ2-1
d_call: TRBD2
clone_size: once
cdr3_length: 15
v_call: TRBV7-8
cdr3_nt: TGTGCCAGCAGCCCCGGGACTAGCCGGGACAATGAGCAGTTCTTC
cdr3_aa: CASSPGTSRDNEQFF

j_call: TRBJ2-2
d_call: TRBD2
clone_size: NA
cdr3_length: 18
v_call: TRBV4-2
cdr3_nt: TGTGCCAGCAGCCAAGTAACTAGCGGGGGGGAGAACACCGGGGAGCTGTTTTTT
cdr3_aa: CASSQVTSGGENTGELFF

j_call: TRBJ2-2
d_call: NA
clone_size: few
cdr3_length: 17
v_call: TRBV4-2
cdr3_nt: TGTGCCAGCAGCCAAGGGGACTGGGGGGCGAACACCGGGGAGCTGTTTTTT
cdr3_aa: CASSQGDWGANTGELFF

j_call: TRBJ2-1
d_call: TRBD2
clone_size: NA
cdr3_length: 21
v_call: TRBV20-1
cdr3_nt: TGCAGTGCTAGATCGCCGGCGGGAGTGACTAGCGGGCCACCGTCCTACAATGAGCAGTTCTTC
cdr3_aa: CSARSPAGVTSGPPSYNEQFF

j_call: TRBJ1-4
d_call: TRBD1
clone_size: NA
cdr3_length: 14
v_call: TRBV12-3/TRBV12-4
cdr3_nt: TGTGCCAGCAGTTCCGGACAGGGAGTTGAAAAACTGTTTTTT
cdr3_aa: CASSSGQGVEKLFF

j_call: TRBJ2-2
d_call: TRBD2
clone_size: once
cdr3_length: 15
v_call: TRBV20-1
cdr3_nt: TGCAGTGCTAGAGGGACTAGCGGGGACACCGGGGAGCTGTTTTTT
cdr3_aa: CSARGTSGDTGELFF

j_call: TRBJ2-3
d_call: TRBD2
clone_size: once
cdr3_length: 16
v_call: TRBV7-2
cdr3_nt: TGTGCCAGCAGCTCCCGGGGGACTAGCGGGATGGATACGCAGTATTTT
cdr3_aa: CASSSRGTSGMDTQYF